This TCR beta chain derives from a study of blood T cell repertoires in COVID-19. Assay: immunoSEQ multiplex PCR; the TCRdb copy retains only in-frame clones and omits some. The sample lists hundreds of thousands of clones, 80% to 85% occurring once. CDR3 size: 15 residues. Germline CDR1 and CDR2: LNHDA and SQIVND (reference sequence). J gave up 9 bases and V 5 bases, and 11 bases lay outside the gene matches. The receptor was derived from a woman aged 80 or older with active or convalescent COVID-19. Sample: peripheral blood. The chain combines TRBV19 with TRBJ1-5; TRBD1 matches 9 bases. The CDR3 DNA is TGTGCCAGTAGTCACGGGGACAGGGCCCCTAGGCCCCAGCATTTT. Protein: CASSHGDRAPRPQHF.